This T cell receptor beta chain was documented in a study of OX40 agonist ivuxolimab in advanced cancers. Overall study: Two patients with cutaneous melanoma and one with hepatocellular carcinoma, three in total, showed partial responses.

CDR3 size: 11 residues. Per the germline V gene, CDR1 is DFQATT and CDR2 is SNEGSKA (reference sequence). The V gene lost 6 bases and the J gene lost 6 bases, with 12 bases spanning the gap. Whole-study findings and limits: With doses of 0.1 to 3.0 mg/kg, CD4+ and CD8+ blood T cells had undergone clonal expansion by week 6. A proportion of nonresponders additionally exhibited low normalized T-cell clonal expansion.

Blood draws occurred at baseline, cycle 4 day 1, and cycle 7 day 1. The count of this clone is one. Antigen specificity is unknown. TCRdb keeps only in-frame clones here, not all; method: immunoSEQ multiplex PCR. Of more than 40,000 clones in the sample, 80% to 90% were seen once. The chain is built from TRBV20-1 and TRBJ2-7; no clear D gene. Sequencing used CD4+ or CD8+ T cells sorted from blood, obtained in a trial of the OX40 agonist ivuxolimab. The source of this sequence is an adult with an advanced solid tumor such as melanoma, head and neck, liver or kidney cancer. The CDR3 DNA reads TGCAGTGCGAAGAAGGTCCTCGAGCAGTACTTC. This translates into CSAKKVLEQYF.